This T cell receptor (beta chain) was identified during a study of CD8+ T cells in alopecia areata. Study-wide results and caveats: One nonresponder leaves baseline CD8+ expansion's link to response uncertain.

On this clone: Antigen specificity is unknown.

Treatment given: oral pan-JAK inhibitor, 5-10 mg twice daily. Peripheral blood and lesional scalp punch biopsies came from alopecia areata patients. V lost 1 base to trimming and J lost 1 base, with 10 bases between them. The germline CDR1 and CDR2 sequences are MNHEY and SMNVEV (reference sequence). The CDR3 covers 15 residues. cDNA serving as the sequencing template came from extracted, reverse transcribed RNA. Clones were sequenced by immunoSEQ multiplex PCR, and TCRdb holds only the in-frame ones, with some missing. The sample contains over 70,000 clones, around 61% of which appear only once. Sample: CD8+ T cells sorted from blood, taken at week 24, from a patient treated with tofacitinib. The V gene is TRBV27, the J gene TRBJ1-1; no reliable D call. The clonotype originates from a human donor with alopecia areata. The chain's CDR3 is CASSLLSGPNTEAFF. The CDR3, as DNA: TGTGCCAGCAGTTTATTGTCGGGTCCGAACACTGAAGCTTTCTTT.